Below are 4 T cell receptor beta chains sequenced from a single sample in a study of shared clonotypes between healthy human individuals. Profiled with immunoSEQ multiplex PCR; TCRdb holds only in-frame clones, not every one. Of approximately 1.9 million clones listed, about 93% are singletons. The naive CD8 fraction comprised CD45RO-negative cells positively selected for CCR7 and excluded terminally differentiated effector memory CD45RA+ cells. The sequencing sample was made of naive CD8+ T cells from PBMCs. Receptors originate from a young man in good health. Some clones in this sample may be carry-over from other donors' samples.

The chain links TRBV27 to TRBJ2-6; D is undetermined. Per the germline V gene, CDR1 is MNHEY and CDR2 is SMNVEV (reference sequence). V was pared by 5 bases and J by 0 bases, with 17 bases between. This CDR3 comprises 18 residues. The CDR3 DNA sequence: TGTGCCAGCAGTACCTACACGGACGTAATCTCTGGGGCCAACGTCCTGACTTTC. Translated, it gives CASSTYTDVISGANVLTF.

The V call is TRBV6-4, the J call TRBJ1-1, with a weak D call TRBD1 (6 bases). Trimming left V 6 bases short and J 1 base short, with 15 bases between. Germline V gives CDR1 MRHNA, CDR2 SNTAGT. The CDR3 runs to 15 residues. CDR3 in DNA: TGTGCCAGCAGAAAGAGGGGACAAACGAACACTGAAGCTTTCTTT. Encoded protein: CASRKRGQTNTEAFF.

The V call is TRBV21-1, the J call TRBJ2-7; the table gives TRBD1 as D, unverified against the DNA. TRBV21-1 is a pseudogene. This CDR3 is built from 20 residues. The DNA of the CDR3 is TGTGCCAGCAGCAAAGGGTCCTTGGGACAGGGTTGGGCGAGAGTGCGGGAGCAGTACTTC. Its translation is CASSKGSLGQGWARVREQYF.

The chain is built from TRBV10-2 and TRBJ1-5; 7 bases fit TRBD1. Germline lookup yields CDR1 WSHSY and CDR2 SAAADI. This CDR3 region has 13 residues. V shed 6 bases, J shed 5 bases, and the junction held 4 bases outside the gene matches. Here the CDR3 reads CASRTGDYQPQHF. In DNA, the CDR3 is TGCGCCAGCAGAACAGGGGACTATCAGCCCCAGCATTTT.